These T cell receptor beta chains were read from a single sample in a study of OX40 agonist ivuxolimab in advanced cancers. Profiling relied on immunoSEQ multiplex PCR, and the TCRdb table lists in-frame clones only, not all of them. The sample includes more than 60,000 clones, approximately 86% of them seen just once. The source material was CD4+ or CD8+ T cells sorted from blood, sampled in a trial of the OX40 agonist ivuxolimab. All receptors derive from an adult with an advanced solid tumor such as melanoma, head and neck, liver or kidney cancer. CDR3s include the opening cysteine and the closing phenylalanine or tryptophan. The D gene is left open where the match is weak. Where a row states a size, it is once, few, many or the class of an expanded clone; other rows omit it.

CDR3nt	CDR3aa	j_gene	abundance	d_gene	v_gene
TGTGCCAGCAGCTTAGAAGGGCCCGGGGCCAACGTCCTGACTTTC	CASSLEGPGANVLTF	TRBJ2-6	once	NA	TRBV11-2
TGCAGCGTTGGGGGACAGGCCACTGAAGCTTTCTTT	CSVGGQATEAFF	TRBJ1-1	NA	TRBD1	TRBV29-1
TGTGCCAGCATTGAGGGAACTGGAAACACCATATATTTT	CASIEGTGNTIYF	TRBJ1-3	NA	NA	TRBV6-5
TGTGCCAGCAGCTCCGGACAGGAAGGGACCGGGGAGCTGTTTTTT	CASSSGQEGTGELFF	TRBJ2-2	once	TRBD1	TRBV7-3
TGCAGCGTTGAAGGTGGGACTAGCGGGAGGGGTGAGCAGTTCTTC	CSVEGGTSGRGEQFF	TRBJ2-1	NA	TRBD2	TRBV29-1
TGTGCCAGCAGTTACCACCCGGACAGACGAATCTACGAGCAGTACTTC	CASSYHPDRRIYEQYF	TRBJ2-7	NA	NA	TRBV6-5
TGCGCCAGCAGCTTGCCCGGGACAGGGTTACACAATGAGCAGTTCTTC	CASSLPGTGLHNEQFF	TRBJ2-1	NA	TRBD1	TRBV5-1
TGTGCCAGCAGCCAGAACAGCGGGAGTGGTCGAGAGACCCAGTACTTC	CASSQNSGSGRETQYF	TRBJ2-5	NA	TRBD2	TRBV7-2
TGTGCCAGCAGCTTAGATCAGAAATACGAGCAGTACTTC	CASSLDQKYEQYF	TRBJ2-7	NA	NA	TRBV7-6
TGTGCCAGCAGCTTAGGGGGGGGCGCACACAATGAGCAGTTCTTC	CASSLGGGAHNEQFF	TRBJ2-1	few	NA	TRBV11-3
TGCGCCAGCAGCCAGAGGGACGAAGGGGTTTACGAGCAGTACTTC	CASSQRDEGVYEQYF	TRBJ2-7	NA	NA	TRBV4-1
TGTGCCAGCACCCGCGACAGGGGGCGAAACGGGGAGCTGTTTTTT	CASTRDRGRNGELFF	TRBJ2-2	medium-sized	TRBD1	TRBV2
TGTGCCAGCAGCTCCTGGGGGGGAGGCACAGATACGCAGTATTTT	CASSSWGGGTDTQYF	TRBJ2-3	NA	TRBD2	TRBV7-9
TGTGCCAGCAGTGGTTTTTATTGGCAGGAGAACACTGAAGCTTTCTTT	CASSGFYWQENTEAFF	TRBJ1-1	NA	NA	TRBV6-1
TGTGCCATCAGTGCTGGCGGGGGGGCCGGGGAGACCCAGTACTTC	CAISAGGGAGETQYF	TRBJ2-5	NA	TRBD2	TRBV10-3
TGTGCCAGTAGTCCGATGACAGCAACTAATGAAAAACTGTTTTTT	CASSPMTATNEKLFF	TRBJ1-4	NA	NA	TRBV19
TGTGCCAGCAGTCCGGACAGGCGCGAGGGTGGCTACACCTTC	CASSPDRREGGYTF	TRBJ1-2	NA	TRBD1	TRBV2
TGCGCCAGCAGCTCAGGGCTAGCTGACACCGGGGAGCTGTTTTTT	CASSSGLADTGELFF	TRBJ2-2	NA	NA	TRBV5-1
TGTGCCATCGCTCCCTCTGGGGGGGCTTATGGCTACACCTTC	CAIAPSGGAYGYTF	TRBJ1-2	many	NA	TRBV27
TGCGCCAGCAGCCTGACTGCCAGCTCCTACAATGAGCAGTTCTTC	CASSLTASSYNEQFF	TRBJ2-1	NA	NA	TRBV5-1
TGTGCCAGCAGTGGGGCAGGGGGCGTAACTAATGAAAAACTGTTTTTT	CASSGAGGVTNEKLFF	TRBJ1-4	NA	TRBD1	TRBV6-1
TGCGCCAGCAGCTCTACAGGGGGGAGCAATCAGCCCCAGCATTTT	CASSSTGGSNQPQHF	TRBJ1-5	NA	TRBD1	TRBV5-1
TGTGCCAGCAGTTCAGCCAATCAGCCCCAGCATTTT	CASSSANQPQHF	TRBJ1-5	once	NA	TRBV28
TGTGCCAGCAGCTTAGAACAGGGATCGGGAATTTTTGAAAAACTGTTTTTT	CASSLEQGSGIFEKLFF	TRBJ1-4	NA	NA	TRBV7-2
TGTGCCAGTAGTATTTCCGGCGGGAGGCCCTTCTCCGGGGAGCTGTTTTTT	CASSISGGRPFSGELFF	TRBJ2-2	NA	TRBD2	TRBV19
TGCGCCAGCAGTGAGCCCCCTGACTGGCTCCAAGAGACCCAGTACTTC	CASSEPPDWLQETQYF	TRBJ2-5	once	NA	TRBV10-1